One sample yielded the 20 T cell receptor beta chains listed below, sequenced in a study of blood T cells in healthy people across ages. Next came a second PCR, run for roughly 6 to 11 cycles, which used a sample-barcoded 5' primer along with a J-beta primer mix. TCRdb reanalysed the 5' RACE reads using MiXCR and keeps one entry per CDR3 protein. Of 1.2 million to 1.5 million distinct CDR3 sequences listed, approximately 59% are singletons. Sequences were obtained from blood. The receptors shown here come from a young man in good health.

The chain uses TRBV20-1 and TRBJ1-2; D is possibly TRBD1 (5 bases). With 6 bases removed from V and 7 bases from J, the gap between germline ends came to 21 bases. The length of the CDR3 is 14 residues. Germline V gene lookup returns CDR1 DFQATT and CDR2 SNEGSKA (reference sequence). In DNA, the CDR3 is TGCAGTGCGGTTAGTCTGGGACGAGGTCGTGGCTACACCTTC. Protein: CSAVSLGRGRGYTF.

The genes are TRBV7-2 and TRBJ1-2; 11 positions agree with TRBD1. Germline V lookup: CDR1 SGHTA, CDR2 FQGNSA. The junction had 8 bases not matched to a gene; V was cut back by 4 bases and J by 1 base. There are 17 residues in the CDR3. DNA for the CDR3: TGTGCCAGCAGCTCGGGACAGGGGGGCTTAGTTAACTATGGCTACACCTTC. It specifies CASSSGQGGLVNYGYTF.

This clonotype was detected a few times. The V and J genes are TRBV4-1 and TRBJ2-7, with TRBD1 matching 7 bases. The V and J ends lost 1 base and 6 bases, in that order; junction bases with no gene match: 6. This CDR3 comprises 14 residues. The germline CDR1 and CDR2 sequences are MGHRA and YSYEKL. The CDR3 reads CASSQVRQGVEQYF. For the CDR3, the DNA is TGCGCCAGCAGCCAAGTCAGGCAGGGGGTCGAGCAGTACTTC.

In this sample, this clonotype turned up a few times. The CDR3 here is CASSQAHGSEAFF. CDR3 nucleotides: TGCGCCAGCAGCCAGGCACACGGGAGTGAAGCTTTCTTT. The chain couples TRBV4-1 to TRBJ1-1; D unclear. V was cut by 3 bases and J by 7 bases, with 12 bases left in between. Germline loops: CDR1 MGHRA, CDR2 YSYEKL. This CDR3 region has 13 residues.

The V call is TRBV20-1, the J call TRBJ2-6; D tentatively reads TRBD1 or TRBD2 (6 bases each). In germline, CDR1 is DFQATT, CDR2 SNEGSKA (reference sequence). V was cut by 5 bases and J by 4 bases, with 15 bases left in between. This CDR3 has 15 amino acids. The DNA for the CDR3 is TGCAGTGCTCTCACCTGGGGGGCCGGGGCCAACGTCCTGACTTTC. This gives the protein CSALTWGAGANVLTF.

This chain uses TRBV2 with TRBJ2-7; the D gene is possibly TRBD2 (7 bases). The V end was cut by 1 base, the J end by 4 bases, with 14 bases between. This CDR3 comprises 15 residues. Per germline, CDR1 SNHLY and CDR2 FYNNEI. CDR3 nucleotides: TGTGCCAGCAGTGAAGAGGGGGGGGCTTATTACGAGCAGTACTTC. This codes for CASSEEGGAYYEQYF.

The chain recombines TRBV4-1 with TRBJ2-3; D unclear. The CDR3 length is 17 residues. V was cut by 0 bases and J by 5 bases, with 18 bases left in between. The germline V gene encodes CDR1 MGHRA and CDR2 YSYEKL. The CDR3 DNA sequence: TGCGCCAGCAGCCAAGATAGTTTCGGCCGGCGGCGAGATACGCAGTATTTT. It yields the protein CASSQDSFGRRRDTQYF.

The J gene is TRBJ1-2, the V gene TRBV10-3; D is unclear. From germline, CDR1 is ENHRY and CDR2 SYGVKD. The length of the CDR3 is 17 residues. Trimming removed 4 bases at V and 4 bases at J, with 22 bases between. In DNA, the CDR3 is TGTGCCATCAGTGGGGCAACGGGCAGTGAGTTCGGCTATGGCTACACCTTC. Protein: CAISGATGSEFGYGYTF.

The rearrangement joins TRBV7-9 to TRBJ2-6, with D perhaps TRBD2 (6 bases). The V gene's germline CDR1 is SEHNR and CDR2 FQNEAQ (reference sequence). Trimming took 0 bases from V and 1 from J, leaving 10 bases between them. The CDR3 runs to 17 residues. The CDR3: CASSLARAGSGANVLTF. DNA of the CDR3: TGTGCCAGCAGCTTAGCGCGGGCGGGATCTGGGGCCAACGTCCTGACTTTC.

The V call is TRBV6-6, the J call TRBJ2-5; 11 nucleotides agree with TRBD2. The J call is in doubt because the DNA end fits TRBJ2-7 better. This CDR3 region has 13 residues. Germline CDR1 MNHNY, CDR2 SVGAGI (reference sequence). This CDR3 is CASGTSGYYEQYF. CDR3 DNA: TGTGCCAGCGGGACTAGCGGCTATTACGAGCAGTACTTC.

CDR3 residues: CRAIRSTEAFF. The CDR3 coding sequence is TGCAGGGCCATCAGAAGCACTGAAGCTTTCTTT. The gene calls are TRBV20-1 and TRBJ1-1; D not resolved. Germline V lookup: CDR1 DFQATT, CDR2 SNEGSKA (reference sequence). This CDR3 has 11 residues.

This chain connects TRBV15 to TRBJ2-1; no clear D gene. The V and J ends lost 1 base and 7 bases respectively, with 17 bases between them. This CDR3 has 16 amino acids. The germline gives CDR1 LNHNV, CDR2 YYDKDF (reference sequence). The CDR3 sequence: CATSRGRATGGNEQFF. CDR3 in DNA: TGTGCCACCAGCAGAGGTAGGGCCACCGGCGGTAATGAGCAGTTCTTC.

The table lists this clonotype with a few counts. The J gene is TRBJ2-7, the V gene TRBV7-9, with a tentative D call TRBD1 (5 bases). V was pared by 4 bases and J by 6 bases, with 19 bases between. The CDR3 extends over 15 amino acids. Germline assignment: CDR1 SEHNR and CDR2 FQNEAQ (reference sequence). The CDR3 nucleotides read TGTGCCAGCAGCTCGGTTGAAGCAGACAGTGGCGAGCAGTACTTC. This gives the protein CASSSVEADSGEQYF.

The gene calls are TRBV12-3 or TRBV12-4 and TRBJ2-1, with D perhaps TRBD2 (6 bases). The ends were cut back, 6 bases at V and 2 bases at J, with 20 bases in the middle. CDR3 size: 17 residues. In DNA, the CDR3 is TGTGCCAGCAGGGGGGTTGTAGGTAGCGGAACCTACAATGAGCAGTTCTTC. It specifies CASRGVVGSGTYNEQFF.

This clonotype has more than one count but fewer than ten. V usage is TRBV6-5 and J usage is TRBJ2-5, with 9 positions matching TRBD2. V was clipped by 2 bases and J by 0 bases; unmatched bases: 10. This CDR3 contains 18 residues. Germline V gene data show CDR1 as MNHEY and CDR2 as SVGAGI. The CDR3 sequence: CASSYTNRLAAYQETQYF. Written as DNA, the CDR3 is TGTGCCAGCAGTTACACCAACCGACTAGCGGCGTACCAAGAGACCCAGTACTTC.

The V and J genes are TRBV19 and TRBJ2-1, with TRBD2 matching 9 bases. CDR3 size: 15 residues. V shed 7 bases, J shed 7 bases, and the junction held 11 bases outside the gene matches. CDR1 LNHDA and CDR2 SQIVND come from the germline V gene (reference sequence). The DNA for the CDR3 is TGTGCCAGTAAGGTTAGCGGGAGTTGGGAGAATGAGCAGTTCTTC. Translation: CASKVSGSWENEQFF.

V gene TRBV6-5 combines with J gene TRBJ1-1; 7 bases are a match to TRBD1. The trim removed 2 bases at V and 3 bases at J, leaving 3 bases unmatched. The CDR3 runs to 14 residues. Germline loops: CDR1 MNHEY, CDR2 SVGAGI. The CDR3 nucleotides are TGTGCCAGCAGTTACGACAGGGTCCACACTGAAGCTTTCTTT. Translation gives CASSYDRVHTEAFF.

The rearrangement uses TRBV29-1 and TRBJ2-1; 10 bases agree with TRBD2. V shed 5 bases, J shed 9 bases, and the junction held 7 bases outside the gene matches. The CDR3 has 13 amino acids. The germline CDR1 and CDR2 sequences are SQVTM and ANQGSEA. The CDR3 DNA reads TGCAGCGTTACCGGGACTAGCGCTAGTGAGCAGTTCTTC. It yields the protein CSVTGTSASEQFF.

This chain joins TRBV4-3 and TRBJ2-1; a weak D match, TRBD1 (6 bases). The CDR3 runs 18 residues. CDR1 is LGHNA and CDR2 is YSLEER in the germline V gene. Trimming stripped 0 bases from V and 8 bases from J, with 23 bases between. The CDR3 DNA sequence: TGCGCCAGCAGCCAAGATTTAACAGGGACGAGATCGAGGGATGAGCAGTTCTTC. It translates to CASSQDLTGTRSRDEQFF.

This clonotype has only one observation. The chain is built from TRBV30 and TRBJ2-1, with TRBD2 identical over 10 bases. The germline gives CDR1 GTSNPN, CDR2 SVGIG (reference sequence). The length of the CDR3 is 15 residues. The junction had 2 bases not matched to a gene; V was cut back by 1 base and J by 2 bases. The CDR3 reads CAWSGLAGTYNEQFF. The CDR3 nucleotides are TGTGCCTGGAGTGGACTAGCGGGTACCTACAATGAGCAGTTCTTC.